Presented here are 30 T cell receptor beta chains from one specimen sequenced in a study of OX40 agonist ivuxolimab in advanced cancers. Measured with immunoSEQ multiplex PCR; TCRdb has only the in-frame clones, and not every one. The sample has over 55,000 clones, around 93% seen once. The source was CD4+ or CD8+ T cells sorted from blood, collected in a trial of the OX40 agonist ivuxolimab. The receptors come from an adult with an advanced solid tumor such as melanoma, head and neck, liver or kidney cancer.

The rearrangement joins TRBV7-2 to TRBJ2-1; 13 nucleotides align to TRBD2. The trim removed 5 bases at V and 8 bases at J, leaving 12 bases unmatched. Per the germline V gene, CDR1 is SGHTA and CDR2 is FQGNSA. This CDR3 region has 17 residues. DNA for the CDR3: TGTGCCAGCAGCCCAGGACTAGCGGGAGTACCACTGGATGAGCAGTTCTTC. This sequence encodes CASSPGLAGVPLDEQFF.

This clone occurred a few times. The chain employs TRBV20-1 and TRBJ1-5; the D is unclear. There are 11 residues in the CDR3. Germline lookup yields CDR1 DFQATT and CDR2 SNEGSKA (reference sequence). Trimming pared 1 base from V and 11 bases from J, leaving 9 bases between. The CDR3 DNA is TGCAGTGCTAGAGGTACCAAGGCCCAGCATTTT. Protein product: CSARGTKAQHF.

The V and J genes are TRBV28 and TRBJ1-1, with 7 bases fitting TRBD1. The V and J ends lost 3 bases and 4 bases, in that order; junction bases with no gene match: 11. Germline CDR1 and CDR2: MDHEN and SYDVKM. The CDR3 spans 16 residues. CDR3 loop: CASSLGTEPLVTEAFF. CDR3 in DNA: TGTGCCAGCAGTTTGGGGACAGAGCCCCTGGTCACTGAAGCTTTCTTT.

The genes are TRBV9 and TRBJ2-3, with D perhaps matching TRBD1 (5 bases). Germline CDR1 and CDR2: SGDLS and YYNGEE. Trimming pared 0 bases from V and 6 bases from J, leaving 14 bases between. The CDR3 contains 15 residues. The chain's CDR3 is CASSVEVLAGDTQYF. The CDR3 DNA follows: TGTGCCAGCAGCGTAGAGGTTCTCGCAGGGGATACGCAGTATTTT.

The chain has TRBV15 and TRBJ2-1, with D maybe TRBD1 (5 bases). The CDR3 has 14 amino acids. Germline V lookup: CDR1 LNHNV, CDR2 YYDKDF (reference sequence). Trimming cost V 1 base and J 3 bases, with 7 bases left between them. The CDR3 protein is CATSRARGYNEQFF. CDR3 coding DNA: TGTGCCACCAGCAGAGCTAGGGGCTACAATGAGCAGTTCTTC.

The table lists this clone with a count of one. The rearrangement joins TRBV19 to TRBJ2-2; D is uncertain. The CDR3 is made up of 13 amino acids. The ends were cut back, 7 bases at V and 4 bases at J, with 10 bases in the middle. Germline CDR1 LNHDA, CDR2 SQIVND (reference sequence). CDR3 nucleotide sequence: TGTGCCAGTAAATTTGGATTCACCGGGGAGCTGTTTTTT. This encodes CASKFGFTGELFF.

The CDR3 here is CASRPSGRAVNEQFF. DNA for the CDR3: TGTGCCAGCAGACCTAGCGGGAGGGCCGTCAATGAGCAGTTCTTC. The chain carries TRBV5-4 and TRBJ2-1; 12 bases are a match to TRBD2. V was clipped by 5 bases and J by 6 bases; unmatched bases: 6. CDR3 length equals 15 residues. Germline assignment: CDR1 SGHNT and CDR2 YYREEE (reference sequence). The variable domain in full, completed from reference TRBV5-4 and TRBJ2-1, reads ETGVTQSPTHLIKTRGQQVTLRCSSQSGHNTVSWYQQALGQGPQFIFQYYREEENGRGNFPPRFSGLQFPNYSSELNVNALELDDSALYLCASRPSGRAVNEQFFGPGTRLTVL.

The V call is TRBV29-1, the J call TRBJ1-1; unclear D gene. V was pared by 2 bases and J by 6 bases, with 7 bases between. The length of the CDR3 is 11 residues. CDR1 SQVTM and CDR2 ANQGSEA come from the germline V gene. CDR3 sequence: CSVEKRAEAFF. The CDR3, as DNA: TGCAGCGTTGAAAAAAGAGCTGAAGCTTTCTTT.

Only one count was recorded for this clone. The V call is TRBV6-5, the J call TRBJ2-2, with D hard to call. Trimming shortened V by 0 bases and J by 5 bases, and 4 bases separated the two germline ends. CDR3 length: 13 residues. The germline V gene encodes CDR1 MNHEY and CDR2 SVGAGI. The CDR3 DNA is TGTGCCAGCAGTTACTCCATGACCGGGGAGCTGTTTTTT. This encodes CASSYSMTGELFF.

V is TRBV27 and J is TRBJ2-7, with 12 bases that match TRBD2. J gave up 2 bases and V 2 bases, and 7 bases lay outside the gene matches. The CDR3 extends over 17 amino acids. CDR1 is MNHEY, CDR2 SMNVEV, per germline (reference sequence). As DNA, the CDR3 is TGTGCCAGCAGTTTACTGACTAGCGGGAGAACCGCCTACGAGCAGTACTTC. The encoded protein is CASSLLTSGRTAYEQYF.

The chain employs TRBV7-6 and TRBJ2-5; D uncertain. The CDR3 contains 16 residues. CDR1 SGHVS and CDR2 FNYEAQ come from the germline V gene. V dropped 0 bases and J dropped 0 bases, with 11 bases sitting between them. The CDR3 nucleotides read TGTGCCAGCAGCTTAGCGCCACCTAGGTACCAAGAGACCCAGTACTTC. Translating gives CASSLAPPRYQETQYF.

The chain recombines TRBV5-1 with TRBJ2-5, with TRBD1 matching over 9 bases. Looked up from germline, CDR1 is SGHRS and CDR2 is YFSETQ. The junction had 4 bases not matched to a gene; V was cut back by 2 bases and J by 5 bases. This CDR3 has 14 residues. The CDR3 loop is CASSFLGQGETQYF. In DNA form, the CDR3 reads TGCGCCAGCAGCTTTCTCGGACAGGGGGAGACCCAGTACTTC.

This chain links TRBV2 with TRBJ1-2, with a possible D match to TRBD1 (5 bases). The V and J ends lost 1 base and 3 bases respectively, with 12 bases between them. The CDR3 loop spans 15 amino acids. The germline V gene has CDR1 SNHLY and CDR2 FYNNEI. CDR3 sequence: CASSEVEGIYYGYTF. In DNA form, the CDR3 reads TGTGCCAGCAGTGAAGTGGAGGGGATTTACTATGGCTACACCTTC.

The chain links TRBV7-9 to TRBJ2-1; 12 positions agree with TRBD2. The CDR3 runs to 16 residues. After removal of 5 bases from V and 1 base from J, the junction contained 3 bases not matched to a gene. Germline values: CDR1 SEHNR, CDR2 FQNEAQ (reference sequence). The CDR3 DNA sequence: TGTGCCAGCAGCGGACTAGCGGGAAAGTCCTACAATGAGCAGTTCTTC. Translation: CASSGLAGKSYNEQFF.

The chain combines TRBV27 with TRBJ2-7; 8 bases are shared with TRBD1. Germline assignment: CDR1 MNHEY and CDR2 SMNVEV (reference sequence). V shed 5 bases and J 3 bases; nucleotides not matched to a gene: 3. The CDR3 runs to 13 residues. As DNA, the CDR3 is TGTGCCAGCAGTATCGGACAGGGCTACGAGCAGTACTTC. Translating it yields CASSIGQGYEQYF.

The chain employs TRBV11-2 and TRBJ2-6; TRBD2 matches at 15 bases. J was trimmed by 2 bases and V by 0 bases; bases with no gene match: 5. Germline-derived CDR1 and CDR2 are SGHAT and FQNNGV. The CDR3 is 20 amino acids. CDR3 amino acids: CASSLDRTSGRAAGANVLTF. The CDR3 nucleotides read TGTGCCAGCAGCTTAGACCGGACTAGCGGGAGGGCCGCTGGGGCCAACGTCCTGACTTTC.

This clone was detected a few times. The J gene is TRBJ2-7, the V gene TRBV7-6, with D uncertain. The ends were cut back, 3 bases at V and 3 bases at J, with 9 bases in the middle. CDR3 size: 13 residues. From germline, CDR1 is SGHVS and CDR2 FNYEAQ. Here the CDR3 DNA reads TGTGCCAGCAGCTTGCAGGCGAACTACGAGCAGTACTTC. It yields the protein CASSLQANYEQYF.

This chain connects TRBV19 to TRBJ2-7; 8 positions agree with TRBD1. The V gene's germline CDR1 is LNHDA and CDR2 SQIVND (reference sequence). The CDR3 is 14 amino acids. V lost 9 bases to trimming and J lost 5 bases; unmatched junction nucleotides: 12. CDR3 residues: CASQRTGNYNEQYF. The CDR3 nucleotides are TGTGCCAGCCAAAGGACAGGGAATTACAACGAGCAGTACTTC.

J is TRBJ2-7 and V is TRBV21-1; TRBD1 reflects the table's D call only, with no check against the DNA. TRBV21-1 is a documented pseudogene. The CDR3 has 14 residues. The CDR3: CASSKEDKTYEQYF. CDR3 sequence (DNA): TGTGCCAGCAGCAAAGAAGACAAGACCTACGAGCAGTACTTC.

This clone is a singleton in its sample. The gene calls are TRBV6-9 and TRBJ1-4; TRBD1 matches at 7 bases. Germline V gene lookup returns CDR1 MNHGY and CDR2 SVAAGI. The J segment lost 12 bases and the V segment lost 0 bases, leaving 4 bases of the junction unmatched. The CDR3 totals 13 residues. The CDR3 spells CASSYSTGRELFF. The DNA of the CDR3 is TGTGCCAGCAGTTATTCGACAGGGAGGGAACTGTTTTTT.

This chain links TRBV5-6 with TRBJ1-1; TRBD1 might be the D (6 bases). V was trimmed by 4 bases and J by 11 bases, leaving 15 bases between them. The CDR3 extends over 12 amino acids. CDR1 and CDR2 from the germline V gene are SGHDT and YYEEEE. CDR3 DNA sequence: TGTGCCAGCAGCGGACATAACAGGGACGCTTTCTTT. The encoded protein is CASSGHNRDAFF.

In nucleotides, the CDR3 is TGTGCCAGTAGTATAGGTGGTTTCAGAATGGCAGATACGCAGTATTTT. Amino acids: CASSIGGFRMADTQYF. The chain links TRBV19 to TRBJ2-3; D is unresolved. Germline V lookup: CDR1 LNHDA, CDR2 SQIVND (reference sequence). The CDR3 has 16 residues. Trimming removed 1 base from V and 4 bases from J, with 15 bases in between.

The chain couples TRBV23-1 to TRBJ2-2; D may be TRBD2 (5 bases). TRBV23-1 is identified as an open reading frame with a role that is uncertain. There are 15 residues in the CDR3. Between the trimmed V and J ends, which lost 8 bases and 3 bases, there was a span of 16 bases. For the CDR3, the DNA is TGCGCCAGCTCGACCGGGAAACGGGACACCGGGGAGCTGTTTTTT. Protein: CASSTGKRDTGELFF.

The chain combines TRBV5-4 with TRBJ2-5; TRBD1 agrees at 11 bases. CDR1 is SGHNT and CDR2 is YYREEE in the germline V gene (reference sequence). The V and J ends lost 0 bases and 5 bases, in that order; junction bases with no gene match: 9. The CDR3 loop spans 17 amino acids. In DNA, the CDR3 is TGTGCCAGCAGCTTGGTATGGACAGGGGGCGCGGAGGAGACCCAGTACTTC. Encoded protein: CASSLVWTGGAEETQYF.

This chain joins TRBV4-1 and TRBJ1-2; D is ambiguous. Germline V gives CDR1 MGHRA, CDR2 YSYEKL. The CDR3 is made up of 13 amino acids. With 4 bases removed from V and 5 bases from J, the gap between germline ends came to 11 bases. CDR3 nucleotide sequence: TGCGCCAGCAGCCTGAGAGATTCTTATGGCTACACCTTC. It specifies CASSLRDSYGYTF.

This clone is medium-sized by share. Other DNA sequences in the same sample also yield this CDR3. This chain uses TRBV6-4 with TRBJ2-1; TRBD2 matches at 12 bases. The germline V gene has CDR1 MRHNA and CDR2 SNTAGT. The CDR3 runs 15 residues. J was trimmed by 6 bases and V by 0 bases; bases with no gene match: 0. This CDR3 reads CASSDSTSGSNEQFF. CDR3 sequence (DNA): TGTGCCAGCAGTGACTCGACTAGCGGGAGCAATGAGCAGTTCTTC.

The chain couples TRBV20-1 to TRBJ2-7; D is undetermined. This CDR3 has 11 residues. Trimming left V 6 bases short and J 2 bases short, with 8 bases between. The germline gives CDR1 DFQATT, CDR2 SNEGSKA (reference sequence). CDR3 coding DNA: TGCAGTGCAGGTACAACCTACGAGCAGTACTTC. It specifies CSAGTTYEQYF.

The CDR3 nucleotides are TGTGCCAGTAGTATAGATTTGGCTAGCGGGGCATACGAGCAGTACTTC. Translation: CASSIDLASGAYEQYF. The chain carries TRBV19 and TRBJ2-7; TRBD2 matches at 9 bases. V trimming: 0 bases; J trimming: 4 bases; junction bases outside the gene matches: 7. CDR3 length equals 16 residues. Germline V lookup: CDR1 LNHDA, CDR2 SQIVND (reference sequence).

V usage is TRBV7-9 and J usage is TRBJ1-5; a weak D match, TRBD1 (5 bases). Germline loops: CDR1 SEHNR, CDR2 FQNEAQ (reference sequence). The CDR3 is 14 amino acids. V was trimmed by 1 base and J by 7 bases, leaving 11 bases between them. In DNA form, the CDR3 reads TGTGCCAGCAGCTTAGTCGGATGGGGGCAGCCCCAGCATTTT. Amino acids: CASSLVGWGQPQHF.

The chain has TRBV30 and TRBJ2-3; TRBD2 matches at 11 bases. V shed 2 bases, J shed 0 bases, and the junction held 10 bases outside the gene matches. The CDR3 extends over 18 amino acids. Germline loops: CDR1 GTSNPN, CDR2 SVGIG (reference sequence). CDR3 coding DNA: TGTGCCTGGAGTCCGGGGACTAGCGGTTACTCTAGCACAGATACGCAGTATTTT. Its translation is CAWSPGTSGYSSTDTQYF. The full variable domain, completed using reference TRBV30 and TRBJ2-3, is SQTIHQWPATLVQPVGSPLSLECTVEGTSNPNLYWYRQAAGRGLQLLFYSVGIGQISSEVPQNLSASRPQDRQFILSSKKLLLSDSGFYLCAWSPGTSGYSSTDTQYFGPGTRLTVL.